The sequence of this TCR beta chain was determined in a study of cytomegalovirus exposure and HLA in healthy donors. Primers included in the PCR were 60 Vbeta and 13 Jbeta primers. Libraries were prepared by immunoSEQ multiplex PCR; TCRdb keeps only in-frame clonotypes and omits some of them. The sample includes 55,000 to 75,000 clones, roughly 81% of them seen just once. Sequenced input: PBMCs. The TCR comes from a human donor in good health.

CDR3 residues: CASRYRGGMNTEAFF. In nucleotides, the CDR3 is TGTGCCAGTAGATACAGGGGGGGGATGAACACTGAAGCTTTCTTT. The genes are TRBV19 and TRBJ1-1; the match to TRBD1 covers 8 bases. The CDR3 is 15 residues long. The J segment lost 0 bases and the V segment lost 6 bases, leaving 6 bases of the junction unmatched. Per the germline V gene, CDR1 is LNHDA and CDR2 is SQIVND (reference sequence).